The entry that follows covers one TCR beta chain sequence. Its antigen is not identified. The V segment lost 5 bases and the J segment 9 bases; nucleotides outside the gene matches: 12. The germline V gene has CDR1 SGHNT and CDR2 YENEEA. This CDR3 comprises 15 residues. This sample was included in a study of cytomegalovirus exposure and HLA in healthy donors. Study results and limitations: Previous analysis showed most TCR beta V segments were productive about 87% or about 30% of the time.

Use of 60 Vbeta and 13 Jbeta primers characterized the PCR. Clones were sequenced by immunoSEQ multiplex PCR, and TCRdb holds only the in-frame ones, with some missing. The sample holds over 150,000 clones; 75% to 90% are singletons and the top ten take 1.2%. Sequenced sample: PBMCs. The receptor was isolated from a boy aged 2-15 years in good health and CMV-seronegative. V is TRBV11-3 and J is TRBJ2-1; 8 bases map to TRBD1. CDR3 sequence: CASSATGVAISEQFF. Written as DNA, the CDR3 is TGTGCCAGCAGCGCGACAGGGGTGGCCATCAGTGAGCAGTTCTTC. The variable domain in full, completed from reference TRBV11-3 and TRBJ2-1, reads EAGVVQSPRYKIIEKKQPVAFWCNPISGHNTLYWYLQNLGQGPELLIRYENEEAVDDSQLPKDRFSAERLKGVDSTLKIQPAELGDSAVYLCASSATGVAISEQFFGPGTRLTVL.